Listed below are T cell receptor beta chains from one sample, sequenced in a study of CD8 T cells in ankylosing spondylitis. TCRdb fed the 5' RACE reads into MiXCR, producing one record per CDR3 protein. The sample has some 140,000 distinct CDR3 sequences, around 6.6% seen once. Sequences were obtained from blood, either unsorted or a sorted T cell fraction (not recorded which). These receptors were taken from a female donor with ankylosing spondylitis or in good health (not recorded which). The conserved cysteine and the conserved F or W are not part of the CDR3 here.

V: TRBV12-3/TRBV12-4
J: TRBJ2-2
length: 12
CDR3: ASLGQGATGELF

V: TRBV7-2
J: TRBJ2-1
length: 12
CDR3: ASSLSQGPNEQF

V: TRBV7-2
J: TRBJ2-1
length: 11
CDR3: ASSEGPPNEQF

V: TRBV4-3
J: TRBJ1-5
length: 13
CDR3: ASSQDFQSNQPQH

V: TRBV12-3/TRBV12-4
J: TRBJ2-3
length: 12
CDR3: ASRVMGAPDTQY

V: TRBV15
J: TRBJ2-6
length: 19
CDR3: ATSREGVWDRTNSGANVLT

V: TRBV29-1
J: TRBJ2-7
length: 15
CDR3: SVAGTSGDYWGYEQY

V: TRBV5-1
J: TRBJ2-1
length: 16
CDR3: ASSPSGTSGDYYNEQF

V: TRBV5-6
J: TRBJ2-7
length: 12
CDR3: ASSLDREAYEQY

V: TRBV3-1
J: TRBJ1-2
length: 10
CDR3: ASSQGTGGYT

V: TRBV5-1
J: TRBJ2-1
length: 13
CDR3: ASSLAGGSKGEQF

V: TRBV11-2
J: TRBJ2-7
length: 14
CDR3: ASSTRTGWYLYEQY

V: TRBV20-1
J: TRBJ2-3
length: 14
CDR3: SARARMVGTTDTQY

V: TRBV5-6
J: TRBJ2-4
length: 15
CDR3: ASSELGASLAKNIQY

V: TRBV7-2
J: TRBJ1-3
length: 15
CDR3: ASSLVNALGQGNTIY

V: TRBV12-3/TRBV12-4
J: TRBJ1-5
length: 12
CDR3: ASSLEANTQPQH

V: TRBV4-2
J: TRBJ1-6
length: 11
CDR3: ASSQEIGAALH

V: TRBV9
J: TRBJ1-1
length: 12
CDR3: ASSLNYQNTEAF

V: TRBV20-1
J: TRBJ1-5
length: 13
CDR3: SARNPGQINQPQH

V: TRBV20-1
J: TRBJ1-2
length: 13
CDR3: SARDFRTEAYGYT

V: TRBV12-3/TRBV12-4
J: TRBJ1-1
length: 11
CDR3: ASSFGGARGAF

V: TRBV5-1
J: TRBJ2-3
length: 10
CDR3: ASSESTDTQY

V: TRBV14
J: TRBJ2-7
length: 16
CDR3: ARSRVGQDKEVGYEQY

V: TRBV5-1
J: TRBJ1-1
length: 13
CDR3: ASSAARGKDTEAF